This TCR beta chain was sequenced for a study of regulatory T cells in long-lasting Graves disease. Regarding the study as a whole: Accuracy was perhaps lowered by the small sample size.

The CDR3 loop spans 13 amino acids. Trimming removed 5 bases at V and 10 bases at J, with 15 bases between. The germline gives CDR1 SEHNR, CDR2 FQNEAQ (reference sequence). This clonotype was detected only a few times. The antigen remains unidentified. iRepertoire HTBI primers and Arm-PCR of CDR3 regions built TCR beta libraries. From the multiplex PCR reads, TCRdb called clonotypes with MiXCR, one entry per CDR3 protein. The repertoire holds around 470,000 distinct CDR3 sequences, with 14% as singletons. Regarding time point: newly diagnosed GD, antithyroid drugs for less than 3 months. TCR sequences were obtained from RNA taken from PBMCs. Separately, the same data were catalogued under a study of T cells in Graves' hyperthyroidism and ophthalmopathy.

This chain connects TRBV7-9 to TRBJ2-1; possible D gene TRBD1, 6 bases. Material: peripheral blood mononuclear cells (PBMCs), obtained at new diagnosis, from a patient treated with antithyroid drugs. This clonotype originated in a woman aged 50 to 65 with Graves disease. The CDR3 loop is CASSPTGTTEQFF. DNA for the CDR3: TGTGCCAGCAGCCCTACCGGGACAACCGAGCAGTTCTTC.